The 20 T cell receptor beta chains given below trace back to one sample, sequenced in a study of lymphopenia after photon versus proton radiotherapy. Clones were read by immunoSEQ multiplex PCR, and TCRdb kept only the in-frame ones, dropping some. The sample lists 60,000 to 75,000 clones, more than 75% occurring once. Sequencing used peripheral blood, obtained from a patient treated with photon-based radiotherapy. The source of these receptors is a man in his forties with gastric cancer.

V usage is TRBV7-2 and J usage is TRBJ2-5, with 7 nucleotides matching TRBD1. CDR3 length: 15 residues. The germline CDR1 and CDR2 sequences are SGHTA and FQGNSA. V dropped 2 bases and J dropped 5; count of bases not matched to a gene: 8. The CDR3 DNA reads TGTGCCAGCAGCTTAACAGGGGCGAGGATGGAGACCCAGTACTTC. This sequence encodes CASSLTGARMETQYF. The entire variable domain, with the rest obtained from reference TRBV7-2 and TRBJ2-5, is as follows: GAGVSQSPSNKVTEKGKDVELRCDPISGHTALYWYRQSLGQGLEFLIYFQGNSAPDKSGLPSDRFSAERTGGSVSTLTIQRTQQEDSAVYLCASSLTGARMETQYFGPGTRLLVL.

This clone was detected a few times. The chain recombines TRBV15 with TRBJ2-3; D might be TRBD1 or TRBD2, each matching 5 bases. Trimming stripped 9 bases from V and 5 bases from J, with 15 bases between. Per germline, CDR1 LNHNV and CDR2 YYDKDF (reference sequence). The CDR3 has 13 residues. The CDR3 region is CATAGDEKDTQYF. In DNA, the CDR3 is TGTGCCACGGCCGGGGACGAAAAAGATACGCAGTATTTT.

The V call is TRBV2, the J call TRBJ1-5; D gene ambiguous. The germline CDR1 and CDR2 sequences are SNHLY and FYNNEI. The V gene lost 8 bases and the J gene lost 4 bases, with 15 bases spanning the gap. The CDR3 covers 14 residues. The CDR3 loop is CASGGSARNQPQHF. CDR3 nucleotide sequence: TGTGCCAGCGGTGGCTCCGCCAGGAATCAGCCCCAGCATTTT.

In this sample, this clone turned up once. The chain carries TRBV5-1 and TRBJ2-2; the D is unclear. Trimming left V 0 bases short and J 5 bases short, with 8 bases between. CDR1 and CDR2 (germline): SGHRS, YFSETQ. This CDR3 has 14 residues. The CDR3 sequence: CASSLADITGELFF. CDR3 sequence (DNA): TGCGCCAGCAGCTTGGCCGACATAACCGGGGAGCTGTTTTTT. The full variable domain, rest sourced from reference TRBV5-1 and TRBJ2-2, is KAGVTQTPRYLIKTRGQQVTLSCSPISGHRSVSWYQQTPGQGLQFLFEYFSETQRNKGNFPGRFSGRQFSNSRSEMNVSTLELGDSALYLCASSLADITGELFFGEGSRLTVL.

The V and J genes are TRBV11-1 and TRBJ2-3; 12 nucleotides align to TRBD2. CDR3 length: 15 amino acids. The ends lost 2 bases at V and 5 bases at J; junction bases unmatched: 2. Germline-derived CDR1 and CDR2 are SGHAT and FQDESV (reference sequence). The CDR3 region is CASSLLAGGQDTQYF. The CDR3 region has the DNA TGTGCCAGCAGCTTACTAGCGGGGGGGCAAGATACGCAGTATTTT.

The chain carries TRBV2 and TRBJ1-2, with D unclear. This CDR3 has 11 amino acids. Trimming removed 8 bases from V and 2 bases from J, with 6 bases in between. From germline, CDR1 is SNHLY and CDR2 FYNNEI. The CDR3 bases are TGTGCCAGCCGGGAGAACTATGGCTACACCTTC. Amino acid sequence: CASRENYGYTF.

This clone showed up just once. The chain links TRBV14 to TRBJ1-3; D not certain. Looked up from germline, CDR1 is SGHDN and CDR2 is FVKESK. V gave up 1 base and J gave up 0 bases, with 10 bases separating them. The CDR3 sequence is 16 residues long. CDR3 nucleotides: TGTGCCAGCAGCCAAGTCGCCGGTTCCTCTGGAAACACCATATATTTT. This codes for CASSQVAGSSGNTIYF.

The V and J genes are TRBV7-9 and TRBJ2-5, with D possibly TRBD2 on 5 matching bases. CDR1 SEHNR and CDR2 FQNEAQ come from the germline V gene (reference sequence). V lost 7 bases, J lost 3 bases, and 21 bases lay in between. CDR3 length equals 16 residues. In DNA, the CDR3 is TGTGCCAGCAACCGAATTCCTTCCGGGGTCGAAGAGACCCAGTACTTC. Amino acids: CASNRIPSGVEETQYF.

The gene calls are TRBV5-8 and TRBJ1-6, with D maybe TRBD1 (6 bases). The CDR3 runs 15 residues. Germline V gene lookup returns CDR1 SGHTS and CDR2 YDEGEE. V was trimmed by 10 bases and J by 0 bases, leaving 14 bases between them. The CDR3 nucleotides read TGTGCCGGGGGCCCTCTCAGCTCCTATAATTCACCCCTCCACTTT. It codes for CAGGPLSSYNSPLHF. The full variable domain, its missing parts supplied by reference TRBV5-8 and TRBJ1-6, is EAGVTQSPTHLIKTRGQQATLRCSPISGHTSVYWYQQALGLGLQFLLWYDEGEERNRGNFPPRFSGRQFPNYSSELNVNALELEDSALYLCAGGPLSSYNSPLHFGNGTRLTVT.

V gene TRBV2 combines with J gene TRBJ2-3; a possible D gene is TRBD2 (6 bases). The V end lost 4 bases, the J end lost 6 bases, and 8 bases lay between the germline ends. The CDR3 has 12 residues. The germline gives CDR1 SNHLY, CDR2 FYNNEI. CDR3 residues: CASSVLADTQYF. DNA of the CDR3: TGTGCCAGCAGTGTCCTAGCGGATACGCAGTATTTT.

This clone was found once. This chain links TRBV18 with TRBJ1-2; 8 bases map to TRBD1. Trimming cost V 3 bases and J 8 bases; bases outside gene matches: 11. The CDR3 is made up of 15 amino acids. The germline gives CDR1 KGHSH, CDR2 LQKENI. For the CDR3, the DNA is TGTGCCAGCTCACCCCAGGGGGCAATTAACAGGGGCTACACCTTC. Translation gives CASSPQGAINRGYTF.

The chain uses TRBV5-1 and TRBJ2-3, with D possibly being TRBD1 (6 bases). Germline CDR1 and CDR2: SGHRS and YFSETQ. The CDR3 covers 13 residues. V gave up 4 bases and J gave up 6 bases, with 12 bases separating them. DNA of the CDR3: TGCGCCAGCAGCGTACAGGGTAGCGATACGCAGTATTTT. Translation: CASSVQGSDTQYF. Full variable domain (missing parts from reference TRBV5-1 and TRBJ2-3): KAGVTQTPRYLIKTRGQQVTLSCSPISGHRSVSWYQQTPGQGLQFLFEYFSETQRNKGNFPGRFSGRQFSNSRSEMNVSTLELGDSALYLCASSVQGSDTQYFGPGTRLTVL.

The genes are TRBV9 and TRBJ2-3; 13 nucleotides agree with TRBD2. V shed 2 bases, J shed 2 bases, and the junction held 2 bases outside the gene matches. Germline values: CDR1 SGDLS, CDR2 YYNGEE. The CDR3 is 16 residues long. DNA for the CDR3: TGTGCCAGCAGCGTTACTAGCGGGGGGGACACAGATACGCAGTATTTT. Translation: CASSVTSGGDTDTQYF.

This rearrangement joins TRBV7-2 to TRBJ2-1; D is possibly TRBD2 (5 bases). From germline, CDR1 is SGHTA and CDR2 FQGNSA. Trimming took 1 base from V and 10 from J, leaving 8 bases between them. This CDR3 is 12 amino acids long. The CDR3 region has the DNA TGTGCCAGCAGCTTAGACCTAGCCGAGCAGTTCTTC. This sequence encodes CASSLDLAEQFF.

The chain combines TRBV4-1 with TRBJ2-7; D perhaps matches TRBD2 (5 bases). Per the germline V gene, CDR1 is MGHRA and CDR2 is YSYEKL. The ends were cut back, 4 bases at V and 0 bases at J, with 10 bases in the middle. The CDR3 spans 14 residues. In nucleotides, the CDR3 is TGCGCCAGCAGCCCCATAGCGTCCTCCTACGAGCAGTACTTC. It encodes CASSPIASSYEQYF.

This chain connects TRBV29-1 to TRBJ2-7, with a possible D match to TRBD1 (5 bases). This CDR3 has 13 residues. V shed 4 bases and J shed 7 bases, with 17 bases lying between them. The germline V gene encodes CDR1 SQVTM and CDR2 ANQGSEA. CDR3 in DNA: TGCAGCGTTGTTTCTTACCAGGGTGAAGAGCAGTACTTC. Encoded protein: CSVVSYQGEEQYF.

This clone was seen more than once but under ten times. The chain combines TRBV6-6 with TRBJ1-6; 7 bases line up with TRBD1. V dropped 8 bases and J dropped 0; count of bases not matched to a gene: 7. Germline V lookup: CDR1 MNHNY, CDR2 SVGAGI (reference sequence). The CDR3 has 16 amino acids. CDR3 bases: TGTGCCAGCGTAGGACAGGAGAGCTCCTATAATTCACCCCTCCACTTT. Amino acid sequence: CASVGQESSYNSPLHF.

The chain uses TRBV7-2 and TRBJ1-5, with D tentatively TRBD1 (5 bases). The V gene lost 5 bases and the J gene lost 7 bases, with 18 bases spanning the gap. CDR1 and CDR2 from the germline V gene are SGHTA and FQGNSA. The CDR3 covers 15 residues. This chain's CDR3 is CASSLQQGGGQPQHF. The CDR3 DNA follows: TGTGCCAGCAGCCTCCAGCAGGGCGGCGGACAGCCCCAGCATTTT.

The gene calls are TRBV12-5 and TRBJ1-4, with D possibly being TRBD1 (6 bases). The CDR3 sequence is 21 residues long. With 4 bases removed from V and 3 bases from J, the gap between germline ends came to 30 bases. Germline CDR1 LGHNT, CDR2 FRNRAP. The CDR3 DNA follows: TGTGCTAGTGGTTCCCCCGGTGGGTCAGGGGCCCTTAGGTCCCCTAATGAAAAACTGTTTTTT. It yields the protein CASGSPGGSGALRSPNEKLFF.

This chain links TRBV30 with TRBJ2-7; the match to TRBD1 covers 8 bases. The CDR3 extends over 12 amino acids. The V segment lost 8 bases and the J segment 1 base; nucleotides outside the gene matches: 4. Germline V gives CDR1 GTSNPN, CDR2 SVGIG (reference sequence). CDR3 DNA sequence: TGTGCCCAGGGGGCAGGGTCCTACGAGCAGTACTTC. This codes for CAQGAGSYEQYF.